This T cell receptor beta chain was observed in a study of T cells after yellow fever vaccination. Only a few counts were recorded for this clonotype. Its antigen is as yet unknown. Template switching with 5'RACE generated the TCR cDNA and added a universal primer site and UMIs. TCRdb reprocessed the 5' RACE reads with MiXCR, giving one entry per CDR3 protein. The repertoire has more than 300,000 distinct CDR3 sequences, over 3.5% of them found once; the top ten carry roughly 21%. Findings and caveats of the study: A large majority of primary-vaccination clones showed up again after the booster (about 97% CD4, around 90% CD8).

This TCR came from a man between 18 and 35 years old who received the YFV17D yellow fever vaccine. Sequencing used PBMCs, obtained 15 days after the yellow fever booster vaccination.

This CDR3 reads CASSYTPTRRLGGNNEQFF. CDR3 coding DNA: TGTGCCAGCAGTTACACCCCGACGCGACGTCTGGGGGGCAACAATGAGCAGTTCTTC. The chain couples TRBV6-2 or TRBV6-3 to TRBJ2-1, with D possibly being TRBD1 or TRBD2 (6 bases each). The CDR3 is 19 amino acids. V was cut by 2 bases and J by 5 bases, with 25 bases left in between. In germline, CDR1 is MNHEY, CDR2 SVGEGT.